Following are 21 T cell receptor beta chains from one sample sequenced in a study of molecular identifiers for immune sequencing clone quantification. One entry per CDR3 protein, called by TCRdb with MiXCR from the PCR reads. The sample lists approximately 500,000 distinct CDR3 sequences, about 25% seen once, with over 0.6% in the top ten. Sequences were obtained from naive CD8+ T cells from blood, with Jurkat cell RNA spiked in. Subset defined: FACS-sorted CD8+CD4-CCR7+CD45RA+ naive T cells. The receptors derive from a human donor in good health. Some libraries in this study had Jurkat cell RNA spiked in.

This clonotype was recorded a few times. The chain links TRBV7-9 to TRBJ2-2, with 9 bases identical to TRBD1. The CDR3 runs 17 residues. The V segment lost 6 bases and the J segment 2 bases; nucleotides outside the gene matches: 10. Germline values: CDR1 SEHNR, CDR2 FQNEAQ (reference sequence). In DNA, the CDR3 is TGTGCCAGCAGACCAATTGGGACAGGGAGTAACACCGGGGAGCTGTTTTTT. Its translation is CASRPIGTGSNTGELFF.

There are a few counts of this clonotype. This chain joins TRBV2 and TRBJ1-1; D is unresolved. The CDR3 has 14 amino acids. Trimming stripped 6 bases from V and 4 bases from J, with 15 bases between. Germline CDR1 and CDR2: SNHLY and FYNNEI. DNA of the CDR3: TGTGCCAGCAGGGCACAAGTTTTTGGCACTGAAGCTTTCTTT. Translation: CASRAQVFGTEAFF.

This clonotype was detected only a few times. The chain is built from TRBV30 and TRBJ2-7; D perhaps matches TRBD2 (5 bases). The germline gives CDR1 GTSNPN, CDR2 SVGIG (reference sequence). CDR3 length equals 14 residues. Trimming removed 4 bases from V and 4 bases from J, with 17 bases in between. In nucleotides, the CDR3 is TGTGCCTGGACCCCCGGGCCGAGGGAATACGAGCAGTACTTC. Protein product: CAWTPGPREYEQYF.

This chain connects TRBV7-2 to TRBJ2-3; TRBD2 matches at 14 bases. This CDR3 contains 16 residues. The ends lost 6 bases at V and 4 bases at J; junction bases unmatched: 6. Germline CDR1 is SGHTA and CDR2 is FQGNSA. In DNA form, the CDR3 reads TGTGCCAGCAGTTCCCGACTAGCGGGGGGGGCAGATACGCAGTATTTT. Encoded protein: CASSSRLAGGADTQYF.

Regarding this clonotype: This may stem from a read error, because a much larger clone lies one nucleotide away. The chain employs TRBV9 and TRBJ2-3; 9 nucleotides match TRBD2. The CDR3 totals 18 residues. The V gene's germline CDR1 is SGDLS and CDR2 YYNGEE. The CDR3 sequence is CASSVGIAGVLSTDTRYF. The CDR3 DNA reads TGTGCCAGCAGCGTTGGGATAGCGGGGGTACTGAGCACAGATACGCGGTATTTT.

This clonotype appeared a few times. The V call is TRBV19, the J call TRBJ2-7, with D tentatively TRBD2 (6 bases). The CDR3 runs to 11 residues. Trimming removed 7 bases at V and 6 bases at J, with 10 bases between. The germline gives CDR1 LNHDA, CDR2 SQIVND (reference sequence). The CDR3 DNA reads TGTGCCAGTATCCAGGGAGGCGAGCAGTACTTC. The encoded protein is CASIQGGEQYF.

This clonotype came up a few times. This chain links TRBV24-1 with TRBJ2-1; TRBD1 is a possible D gene (6 bases). CDR1 and CDR2 (germline): KGHDR, SFDVKD. The CDR3 contains 15 residues. V lost 0 bases and J 2 bases, leaving 7 bases between the germline ends. CDR3 protein: CATSDLQGTYNEQFF. The CDR3 DNA reads TGTGCCACCAGTGATTTGCAGGGGACCTACAATGAGCAGTTCTTC.

This clonotype has only a few counts. The chain couples TRBV3-1 to TRBJ1-4; a possible D gene is TRBD1 (5 bases). Per the germline V gene, CDR1 is LGHDT and CDR2 is YNNKEL (reference sequence). The CDR3 covers 15 residues. V lost 1 base, J lost 7 bases, and 13 bases lay in between. CDR3 residues: CASSQGWQGSEKLFF. The CDR3 bases are TGTGCCAGCAGCCAAGGTTGGCAGGGAAGTGAAAAACTGTTTTTT.

This clonotype was counted only a few times. V and J are TRBV6-2 or TRBV6-3 and TRBJ2-7; unclear D gene. This CDR3 has 13 amino acids. Germline V gene sequence: CDR1 MNHEY, CDR2 SVGEGT. The V gene lost 4 bases and the J gene lost 0 bases, with 7 bases spanning the gap. The CDR3 sequence is CASSSLSSYEQYF. In DNA, the CDR3 is TGTGCCAGCAGTTCCCTAAGCTCCTACGAGCAGTACTTC.

This clonotype was picked up many times. The V gene is TRBV6-5, the J gene TRBJ1-5; no clear D gene. V was clipped by 6 bases and J by 0 bases, with 9 bases between them. CDR1 is MNHEY and CDR2 is SVGAGI in the germline V gene. This CDR3 comprises 14 residues. Here the CDR3 reads CASSQYNSNQPQHF. DNA for the CDR3: TGTGCCAGCAGCCAATATAATAGCAATCAGCCCCAGCATTTT.

The chain employs TRBV7-9 and TRBJ2-7; 13 bases align to TRBD2. V lost 5 bases and J lost 1; bases outside the gene matches: 26. The CDR3 is made up of 23 amino acids. The germline gives CDR1 SEHNR, CDR2 FQNEAQ (reference sequence). This CDR3 reads CASSPRPTGTEGGLAGASYEQYF. The CDR3 coding sequence is TGTGCCAGCAGCCCAAGACCGACAGGGACCGAAGGCGGACTAGCGGGAGCTTCCTACGAGCAGTACTTC.

The table lists this clonotype with a few counts. The chain uses TRBV11-3 and TRBJ2-7; weak D call: TRBD1 (5 bases). Germline values: CDR1 SGHNT, CDR2 YENEEA. Trimming left V 5 bases short and J 0 bases short, with 11 bases between. The CDR3 runs to 14 residues. The CDR3 region has the DNA TGTGCCAGCAGCGAAGACAGATCCTCCTACGAGCAGTACTTC. Translation gives CASSEDRSSYEQYF.

This rearrangement joins TRBV30 to TRBJ2-1; 9 bases map to TRBD1. There are 13 residues in the CDR3. V trimming: 0 bases; J trimming: 9 bases; junction bases outside the gene matches: 3. CDR1 is GTSNPN and CDR2 is SVGIG in the germline V gene (reference sequence). CDR3 protein: CAWSVTGGGEQFF. In nucleotides, the CDR3 is TGTGCCTGGAGTGTAACAGGGGGCGGTGAGCAGTTCTTC.

Many counts were recorded for this clonotype. The chain carries TRBV4-3 and TRBJ2-7, with a possible D match to TRBD1 (6 bases). CDR1 LGHNA and CDR2 YSLEER come from the germline V gene. The CDR3 sequence is 15 residues long. With 0 bases removed from V and 4 bases from J, the gap between germline ends came to 13 bases. CDR3 amino acids: CASSQDGTRAYEQYF. DNA for the CDR3: TGCGCCAGCAGCCAAGACGGGACAAGAGCTTACGAGCAGTACTTC.

This clonotype has a handful of counts. V and J are TRBV28 and TRBJ1-4; 9 bases fit TRBD1. This CDR3 has 17 residues. The ends lost 5 bases at V and 4 bases at J; junction bases unmatched: 11. Germline V CDR1 and CDR2: MDHEN, SYDVKM. The CDR3 here is CASSAGTGFTINEKLFF. CDR3 coding DNA: TGTGCCAGCAGTGCCGGGACAGGGTTCACAATTAATGAAAAACTGTTTTTT.

This clonotype was picked up a small number of times. The V call is TRBV4-3, the J call TRBJ2-1; no reliable D call. CDR3 length: 13 amino acids. CDR1 is LGHNA and CDR2 is YSLEER in the germline V gene. V was trimmed by 1 base and J by 12 bases, leaving 13 bases between them. CDR3: CASSQGAHEGQFF. The CDR3, as DNA: TGCGCCAGCAGCCAAGGAGCGCATGAAGGGCAGTTCTTC.

The J gene is TRBJ2-3, the V gene TRBV4-1, with 9 positions matching TRBD2. After removal of 4 bases from V and 2 bases from J, the junction contained 10 bases not matched to a gene. CDR1 is MGHRA and CDR2 is YSYEKL in the germline V gene. The CDR3 spans 17 residues. The CDR3 sequence: CASSLPPGLALTDTQYF. For the CDR3, the DNA is TGCGCCAGCAGCCTCCCCCCGGGACTAGCCCTCACAGATACGCAGTATTTT.

About this clonotype itself: Given a much more abundant clone one base away, this may be a read error. The V gene is TRBV6-5, the J gene TRBJ2-6; a weak D match, TRBD1 (6 bases). The CDR3 sequence is 17 residues long. Germline lookup yields CDR1 MNHEY and CDR2 SVGAGI. CDR3: CATCLDSLLSGTNVLTF. The CDR3 DNA reads TGTGCCACCTGTCTGGACAGCCTCCTCTCTGGGACCAACGTCCTGACTTTC.

This clonotype was detected a few times. The rearrangement uses TRBV4-3 and TRBJ2-3, with a tentative D call TRBD2 (5 bases). CDR1 LGHNA and CDR2 YSLEER come from the germline V gene. Trimming stripped 0 bases from V and 2 bases from J, with 12 bases between. This CDR3 region has 16 residues. Here the CDR3 reads CASSQDEGRDTDTQYF. The CDR3 coding sequence is TGCGCCAGCAGCCAAGATGAGGGAAGGGACACAGATACGCAGTATTTT.

This clonotype was counted at least ten times. The chain links TRBV7-9 to TRBJ2-1, with a possible D match to TRBD2 (5 bases). Per the germline V gene, CDR1 is SEHNR and CDR2 is FQNEAQ (reference sequence). The V gene lost 5 bases and the J gene lost 9 bases, with 17 bases spanning the gap. The CDR3 totals 14 residues. DNA of the CDR3: TGTGCCAGCAGCCCGCCCCTTAGCGATGGTGAGCAGTTCTTC. Translated: CASSPPLSDGEQFF.

At least ten counts were recorded for this clonotype. The J gene is TRBJ2-7, the V gene TRBV4-3; D remains unclear. The CDR3 runs 15 residues. Germline CDR1 and CDR2: LGHNA and YSLEER. V was cut by 2 bases and J by 5 bases, with 16 bases left in between. CDR3 sequence reads: CASSQLSGSGDEQYF. The CDR3 region has the DNA TGCGCCAGCAGCCAACTCTCCGGGTCCGGTGACGAGCAGTACTTC.